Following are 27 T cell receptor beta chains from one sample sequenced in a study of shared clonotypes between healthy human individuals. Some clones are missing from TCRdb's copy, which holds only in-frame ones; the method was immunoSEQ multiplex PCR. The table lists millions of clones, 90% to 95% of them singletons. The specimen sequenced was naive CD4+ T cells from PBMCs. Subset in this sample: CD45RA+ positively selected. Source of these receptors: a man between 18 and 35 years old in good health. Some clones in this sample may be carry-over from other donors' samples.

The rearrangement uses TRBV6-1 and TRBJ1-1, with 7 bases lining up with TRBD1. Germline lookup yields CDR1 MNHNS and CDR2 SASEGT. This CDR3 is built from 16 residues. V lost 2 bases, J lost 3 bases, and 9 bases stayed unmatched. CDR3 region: CASSEQRGQLDTEAFF. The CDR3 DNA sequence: TGTGCCAGCAGTGAACAAAGGGGACAGCTTGACACTGAAGCTTTCTTT.

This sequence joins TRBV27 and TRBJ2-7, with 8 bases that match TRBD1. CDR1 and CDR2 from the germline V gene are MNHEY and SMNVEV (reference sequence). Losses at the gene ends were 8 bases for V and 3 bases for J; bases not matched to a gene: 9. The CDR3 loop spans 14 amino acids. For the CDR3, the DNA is TGTGCCAGCCGGAGGACAGGGACGATCTACGAGCAGTACTTC. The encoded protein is CASRRTGTIYEQYF.

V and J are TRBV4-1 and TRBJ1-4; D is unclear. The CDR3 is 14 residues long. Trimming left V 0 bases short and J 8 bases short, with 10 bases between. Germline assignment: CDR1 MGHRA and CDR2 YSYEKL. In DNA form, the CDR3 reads TGCGCCAGCAGCCAAGATTACAAGGTAGAAAAACTGTTTTTT. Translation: CASSQDYKVEKLFF.

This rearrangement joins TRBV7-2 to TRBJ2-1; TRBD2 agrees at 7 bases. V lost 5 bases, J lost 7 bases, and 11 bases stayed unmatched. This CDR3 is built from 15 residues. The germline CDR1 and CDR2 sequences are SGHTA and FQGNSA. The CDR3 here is CASSQDLGGRNEQFF. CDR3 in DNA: TGTGCCAGCAGCCAAGACTTGGGAGGGCGGAATGAGCAGTTCTTC.

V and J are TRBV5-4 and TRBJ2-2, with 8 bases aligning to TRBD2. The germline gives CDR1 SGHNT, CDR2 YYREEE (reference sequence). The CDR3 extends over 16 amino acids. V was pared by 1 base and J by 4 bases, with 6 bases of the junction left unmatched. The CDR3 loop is CASSLYVAGPTGELFF. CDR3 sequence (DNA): TGTGCCAGCAGCTTGTATGTAGCGGGACCCACCGGGGAGCTGTTTTTT.

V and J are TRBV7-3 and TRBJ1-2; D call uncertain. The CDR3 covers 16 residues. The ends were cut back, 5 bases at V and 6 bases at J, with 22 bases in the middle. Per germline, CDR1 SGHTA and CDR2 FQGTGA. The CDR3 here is CASSPRGLRRRDGYTF. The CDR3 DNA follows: TGTGCCAGCAGCCCCAGAGGGCTCCGGAGGAGGGATGGCTACACCTTC.

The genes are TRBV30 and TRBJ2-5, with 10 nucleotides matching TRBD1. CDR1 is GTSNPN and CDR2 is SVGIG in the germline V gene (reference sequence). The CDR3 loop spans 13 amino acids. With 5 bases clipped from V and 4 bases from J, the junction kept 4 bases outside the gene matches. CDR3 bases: TGTGCCTGGGACAGGGGGCAGGGAGAGACCCAGTACTTC. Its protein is CAWDRGQGETQYF.

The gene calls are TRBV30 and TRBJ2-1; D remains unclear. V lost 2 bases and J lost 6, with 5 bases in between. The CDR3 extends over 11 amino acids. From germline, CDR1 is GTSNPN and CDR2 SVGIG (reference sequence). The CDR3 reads CAWSSGNEQFF. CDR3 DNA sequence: TGTGCCTGGAGTTCGGGCAATGAGCAGTTCTTC. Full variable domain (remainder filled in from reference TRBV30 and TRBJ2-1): SQTIHQWPATLVQPVGSPLSLECTVEGTSNPNLYWYRQAAGRGLQLLFYSVGIGQISSEVPQNLSASRPQDRQFILSSKKLLLSDSGFYLCAWSSGNEQFFGPGTRLTVL.

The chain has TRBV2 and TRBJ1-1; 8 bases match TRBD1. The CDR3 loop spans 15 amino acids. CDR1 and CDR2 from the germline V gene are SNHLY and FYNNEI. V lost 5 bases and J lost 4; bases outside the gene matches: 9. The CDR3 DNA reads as TGTGCCAGCAGTCGACCCCCCGACAGGGGCACTGAAGCTTTCTTT. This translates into CASSRPPDRGTEAFF. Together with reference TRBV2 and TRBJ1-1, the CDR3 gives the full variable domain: EPEVTQTPSHQVTQMGQEVILRCVPISNHLYFYWYRQILGQKVEFLVSFYNNEISEKSEIFDDQFSVERPDGSNFTLKIRSTKLEDSAMYFCASSRPPDRGTEAFFGQGTRLTVV.

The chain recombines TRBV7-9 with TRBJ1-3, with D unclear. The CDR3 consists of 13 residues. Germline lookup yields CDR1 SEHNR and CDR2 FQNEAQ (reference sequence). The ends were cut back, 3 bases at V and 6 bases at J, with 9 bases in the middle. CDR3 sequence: CASSFRGENTIYF. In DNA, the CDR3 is TGTGCCAGCAGCTTCCGGGGAGAAAACACCATATATTTT.

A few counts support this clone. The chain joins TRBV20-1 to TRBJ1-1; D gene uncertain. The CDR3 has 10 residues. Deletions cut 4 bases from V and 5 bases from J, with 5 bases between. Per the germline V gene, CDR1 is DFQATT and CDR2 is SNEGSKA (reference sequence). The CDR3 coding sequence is TGCAGTGCTACCCAGACTGAAGCTTTCTTT. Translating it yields CSATQTEAFF.

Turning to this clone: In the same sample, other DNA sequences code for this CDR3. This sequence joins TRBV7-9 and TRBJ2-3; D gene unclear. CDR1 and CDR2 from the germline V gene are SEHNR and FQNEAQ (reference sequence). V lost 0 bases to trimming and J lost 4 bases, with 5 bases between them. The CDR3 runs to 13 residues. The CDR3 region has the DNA TGTGCCAGCAGCTTAGCGGGGTCAGATACGCAGTATTTT. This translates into CASSLAGSDTQYF. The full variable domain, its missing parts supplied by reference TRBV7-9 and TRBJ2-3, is DTGVSQNPRHKITKRGQNVTFRCDPISEHNRLYWYRQTLGQGPEFLTYFQNEAQLEKSRLLSDRFSAERPKGSFSTLEIQRTEQGDSAMYLCASSLAGSDTQYFGPGTRLTVL.

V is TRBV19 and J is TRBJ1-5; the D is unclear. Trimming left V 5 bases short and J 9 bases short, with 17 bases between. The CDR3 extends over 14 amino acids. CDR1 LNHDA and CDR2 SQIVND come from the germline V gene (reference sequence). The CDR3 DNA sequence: TGTGCCAGTAGTTCACTTGGTGGGAGGACGCCCCAGCATTTT. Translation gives CASSSLGGRTPQHF.

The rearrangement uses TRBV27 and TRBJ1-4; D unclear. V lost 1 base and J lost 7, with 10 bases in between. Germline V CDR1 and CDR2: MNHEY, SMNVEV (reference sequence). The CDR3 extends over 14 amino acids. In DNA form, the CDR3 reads TGTGCCAGCAGTTTATGGAGGGAAAGTGAAAAACTGTTTTTT. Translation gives CASSLWRESEKLFF.

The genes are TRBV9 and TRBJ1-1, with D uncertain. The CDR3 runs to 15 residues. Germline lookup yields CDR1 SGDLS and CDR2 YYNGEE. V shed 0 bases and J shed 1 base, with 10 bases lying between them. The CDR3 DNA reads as TGTGCCAGCAGCGTAGATCCGTTCGAGAACACTGAAGCTTTCTTT. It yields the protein CASSVDPFENTEAFF.

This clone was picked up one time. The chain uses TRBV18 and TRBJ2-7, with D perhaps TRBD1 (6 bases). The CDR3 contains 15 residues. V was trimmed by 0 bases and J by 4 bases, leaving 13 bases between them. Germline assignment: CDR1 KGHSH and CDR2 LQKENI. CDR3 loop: CASSPPGKQGYEQYF. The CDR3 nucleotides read TGTGCCAGCTCACCACCGGGAAAACAGGGTTACGAGCAGTACTTC.

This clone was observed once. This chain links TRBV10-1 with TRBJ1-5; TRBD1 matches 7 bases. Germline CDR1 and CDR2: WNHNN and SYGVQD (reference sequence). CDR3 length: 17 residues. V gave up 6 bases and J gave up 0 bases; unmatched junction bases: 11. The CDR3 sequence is CASRERGLYDSNQPQHF. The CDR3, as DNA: TGCGCCAGCAGAGAAAGGGGGCTTTATGATAGCAATCAGCCCCAGCATTTT.

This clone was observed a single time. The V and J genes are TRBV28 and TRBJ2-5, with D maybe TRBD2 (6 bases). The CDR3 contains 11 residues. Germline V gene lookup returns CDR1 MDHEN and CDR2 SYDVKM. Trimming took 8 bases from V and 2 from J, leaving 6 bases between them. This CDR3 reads CASGTQETQYF. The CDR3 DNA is TGTGCCAGCGGGACTCAAGAGACCCAGTACTTC.

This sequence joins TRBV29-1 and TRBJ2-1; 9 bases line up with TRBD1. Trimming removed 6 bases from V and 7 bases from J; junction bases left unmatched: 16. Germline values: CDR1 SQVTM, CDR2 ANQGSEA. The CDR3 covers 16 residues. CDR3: CSVGVPGQGLGNEQFF. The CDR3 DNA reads TGCAGCGTCGGGGTTCCGGGACAGGGTCTCGGGAATGAGCAGTTCTTC.

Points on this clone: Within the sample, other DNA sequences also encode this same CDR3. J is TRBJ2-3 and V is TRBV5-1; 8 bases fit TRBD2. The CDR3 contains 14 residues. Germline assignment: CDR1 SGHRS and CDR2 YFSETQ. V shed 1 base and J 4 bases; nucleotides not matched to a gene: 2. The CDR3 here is CASSLSGGPDTQYF. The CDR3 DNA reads TGCGCCAGCAGCTTGTCGGGAGGGCCAGATACGCAGTATTTT.

CDR3 sequence (DNA): TGTGCCAGCAGCCCCGAAGGGGTTCCCTTCTATGGCTACACCTTC. This sequence encodes CASSPEGVPFYGYTF. The chain joins TRBV7-2 to TRBJ1-2; a weak D match, TRBD1 (5 bases). Trimming stripped 5 bases from V and 4 bases from J, with 17 bases between. The CDR3 is made up of 15 amino acids. The V gene's germline CDR1 is SGHTA and CDR2 FQGNSA. Full variable domain (outside the CDR3, taken from reference TRBV7-2 and TRBJ1-2): GAGVSQSPSNKVTEKGKDVELRCDPISGHTALYWYRQSLGQGLEFLIYFQGNSAPDKSGLPSDRFSAERTGGSVSTLTIQRTQQEDSAVYLCASSPEGVPFYGYTFGSGTRLTVV.

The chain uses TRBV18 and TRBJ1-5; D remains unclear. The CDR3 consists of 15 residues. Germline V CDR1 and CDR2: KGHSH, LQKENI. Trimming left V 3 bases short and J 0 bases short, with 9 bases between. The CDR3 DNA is TGTGCCAGCTCACCCAATGGGGTTAGCAATCAGCCCCAGCATTTT. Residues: CASSPNGVSNQPQHF.

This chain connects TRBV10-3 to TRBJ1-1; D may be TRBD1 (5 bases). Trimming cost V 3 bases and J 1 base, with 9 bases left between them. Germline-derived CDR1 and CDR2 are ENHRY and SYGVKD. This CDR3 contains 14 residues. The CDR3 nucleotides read TGTGCCATCAGTGAAAGGGGCGCGAACACTGAAGCTTTCTTT. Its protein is CAISERGANTEAFF.

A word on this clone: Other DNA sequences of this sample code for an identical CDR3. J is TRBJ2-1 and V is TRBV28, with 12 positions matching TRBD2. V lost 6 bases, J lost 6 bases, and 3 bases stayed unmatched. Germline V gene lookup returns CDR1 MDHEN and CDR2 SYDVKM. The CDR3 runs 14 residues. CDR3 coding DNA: TGTGCCAGCAGCCTAGCGGGAGGGCGCAATGAGCAGTTCTTC. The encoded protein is CASSLAGGRNEQFF.

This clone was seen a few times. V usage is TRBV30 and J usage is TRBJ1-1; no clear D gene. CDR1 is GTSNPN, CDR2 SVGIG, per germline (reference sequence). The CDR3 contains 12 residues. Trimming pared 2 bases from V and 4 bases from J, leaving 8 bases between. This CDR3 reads CAWSTLGTEAFF. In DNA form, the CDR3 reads TGTGCCTGGAGTACCCTAGGCACTGAAGCTTTCTTT. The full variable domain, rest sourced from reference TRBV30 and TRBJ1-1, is SQTIHQWPATLVQPVGSPLSLECTVEGTSNPNLYWYRQAAGRGLQLLFYSVGIGQISSEVPQNLSASRPQDRQFILSSKKLLLSDSGFYLCAWSTLGTEAFFGQGTRLTVV.

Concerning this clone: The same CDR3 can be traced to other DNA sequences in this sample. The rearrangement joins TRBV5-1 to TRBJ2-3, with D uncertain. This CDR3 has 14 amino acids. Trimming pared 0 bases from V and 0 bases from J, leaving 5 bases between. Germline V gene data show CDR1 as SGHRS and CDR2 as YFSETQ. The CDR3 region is CASSLEPSTDTQYF. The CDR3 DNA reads TGCGCCAGCAGCTTGGAGCCCAGCACAGATACGCAGTATTTT.

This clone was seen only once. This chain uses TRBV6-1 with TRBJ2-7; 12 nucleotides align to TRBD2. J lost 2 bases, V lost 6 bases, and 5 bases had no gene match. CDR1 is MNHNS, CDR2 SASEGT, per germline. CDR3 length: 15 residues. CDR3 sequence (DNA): TGTGCCAGCAGGGTGACTAGCGGGGGACCCTACGAGCAGTACTTC. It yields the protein CASRVTSGGPYEQYF.